This T cell receptor beta chain was found in a study of blood T cell repertoires in COVID-19 (dated by TCRdb to about 2020). Regarding the complete study: The collaborator samples originated in the United States, Italy and Spain and spanned the acute and convalescent phases of COVID-19. The material from the prospective study consisted of cDNA or gDNA derived from T cells, B-cell-depleted T cells, or PBMCs. Subjects who had been exposed to COVID-19, were actively infected with it, or had recovered from it provided the deeply sampled blood TCRbeta repertoires that made up the dataset. The repertoires were made available in a free public database intended to serve as a resource for research on the immune response to SARS-CoV-2. The samples were drawn from the first 160 participants of the ongoing ImmuneRACE study and from more than 1,000 subjects provided by 6 global collaborators. Sample metadata almost always included a de-identified subject ID, COVID-19 status, age in years and sex. Where available, HLA class I and class II types were obtained from metadata supplied by the sample provider rather than from assay-based typing.

At the junction V is shortened by 4 bases and J by 6 bases; bases outside the gene matches: 11. The CDR3, from cysteine to phenylalanine, totals 18 residues. The read is trimmed to its CDR3 DNA, 54 bases read in frame from base 1. From the germline V gene (reference sequence), CDR1 is SEHNR and CDR2 is FQNEAQ. The immunoSEQ Assay, a bias-controlled multiplex PCR, was used to amplify TCRbeta CDR3 regions from genomic DNA. For the original study's pipeline: The number of nucleated cells in each sample was estimated by amplification of reference gene primers within the assay. Sequence reads were collapsed and filtered to measure the absolute abundance of every unique TCRbeta CDR3 rearrangement. Productive Simpson clonality was computed per sample as the square root of Simpson's diversity index over productive rearrangements. TCRdb mirrors the immuneACCESS table, restricted to in-frame sequences. Some clones are absent from its copies; in checked studies, under half trace to an unresolved V gene, and the reason for the others is unknown. That table is the source of V, J and clone size, and D and trimming were worked out from the DNA. The sample has some 200,000 clones on record, approximately 80% of them singletons. The top ten hold approximately 0.99% of the sample.

Concerning this clone: Its antigen is unknown. Base qualities are missing; no much larger clone stands one base away.

At one collaborating source in Seattle, patients were enrolled during active infection and were followed longitudinally through the course of disease. Collaborating institutions collected whole blood in K2EDTA tubes following their own protocols. For TCRbeta analysis, collaborator samples were shipped as frozen whole blood, as isolated PBMCs, or as DNA extracted from either sample type. Points the paper makes about the study in general: The quantity of clinical and demographic metadata differed by source and by participant and was supplied without curation.

The sample taken for sequencing was peripheral blood. This chain joins TRBV7-9 to TRBJ2-1; a stretch of 14 junction bases matches TRBD2. This TCR was recovered from a man aged 55 to 70 with COVID-19, enrolled during active disease. The base sequence is TGTGCCAGCAGCTCCCTGGGGGGACTAGCGGGAGTTGGCAATGAGCAGTTCTTC. Translated, this is CASSSLGGLAGVGNEQFF.